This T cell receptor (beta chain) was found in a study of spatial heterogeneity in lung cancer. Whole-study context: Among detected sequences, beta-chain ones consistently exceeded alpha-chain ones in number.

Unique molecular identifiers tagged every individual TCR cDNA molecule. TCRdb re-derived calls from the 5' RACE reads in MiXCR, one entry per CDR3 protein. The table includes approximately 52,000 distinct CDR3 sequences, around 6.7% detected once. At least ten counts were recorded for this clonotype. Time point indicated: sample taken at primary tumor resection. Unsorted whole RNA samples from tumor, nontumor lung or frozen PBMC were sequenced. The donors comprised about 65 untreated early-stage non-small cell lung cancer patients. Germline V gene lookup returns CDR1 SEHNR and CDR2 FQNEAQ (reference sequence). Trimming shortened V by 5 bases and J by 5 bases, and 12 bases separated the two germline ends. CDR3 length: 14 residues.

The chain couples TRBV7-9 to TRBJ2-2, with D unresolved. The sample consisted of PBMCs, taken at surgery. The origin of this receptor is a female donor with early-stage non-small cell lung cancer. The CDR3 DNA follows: TGTGCCAGCAGCCAACAACGGGTAACCGGGGAGCTGTTTTTT. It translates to CASSQQRVTGELFF.